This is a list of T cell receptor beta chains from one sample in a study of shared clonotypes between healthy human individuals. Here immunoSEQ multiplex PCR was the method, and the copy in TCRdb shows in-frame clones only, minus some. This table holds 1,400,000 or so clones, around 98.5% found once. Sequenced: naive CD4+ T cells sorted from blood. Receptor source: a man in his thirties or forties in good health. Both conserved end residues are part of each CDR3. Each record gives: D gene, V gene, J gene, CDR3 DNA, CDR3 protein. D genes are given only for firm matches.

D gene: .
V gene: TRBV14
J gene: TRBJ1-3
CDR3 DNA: TGTGCCAGCAGCCAAGAAGGTTCAATAGGGAAAGGAAACACCATATATTTT
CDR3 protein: CASSQEGSIGKGNTIYF

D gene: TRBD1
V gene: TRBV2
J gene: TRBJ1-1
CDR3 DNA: TGTGCCAGCAGTGATAGGACAGGGAACACTGAAGCTTTCTTT
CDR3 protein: CASSDRTGNTEAFF

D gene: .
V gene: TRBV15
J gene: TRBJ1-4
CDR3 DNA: TGTGCCACCGGCCAGGGGTATGAAAAACTGTTTTTT
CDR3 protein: CATGQGYEKLFF

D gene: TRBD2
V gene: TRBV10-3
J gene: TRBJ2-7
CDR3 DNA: TGTGCCATCAGAAACCACGGAGCGGGACCGAGCTCCTACGAGCAGTACTTC
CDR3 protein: CAIRNHGAGPSSYEQYF

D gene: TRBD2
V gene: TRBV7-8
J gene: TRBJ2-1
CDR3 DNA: TGTGCCAGCAGCTCGGGACTAGCGTCGGATGAGCAGTTCTTC
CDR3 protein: CASSSGLASDEQFF

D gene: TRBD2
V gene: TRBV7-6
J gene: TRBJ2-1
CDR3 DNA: TGTGCCAGCAGCTTAGCGAGCACTAGCGGGAACAATGAGCAGTTCTTC
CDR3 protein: CASSLASTSGNNEQFF

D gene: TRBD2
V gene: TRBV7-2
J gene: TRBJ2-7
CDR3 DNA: TGTGCCAGCAGCCCCCGGGGGGTAGCGGGTGAGCAGTACTTC
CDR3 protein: CASSPRGVAGEQYF

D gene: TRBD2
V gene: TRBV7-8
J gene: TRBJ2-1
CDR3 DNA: TGTGCCAGCAGTCCGCTAGCGGGAGGGGCCAATGAGCAGTTCTTC
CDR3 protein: CASSPLAGGANEQFF

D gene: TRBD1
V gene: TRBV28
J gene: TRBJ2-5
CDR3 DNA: TGTGCCAGCAGTTTGCCAGGGGGAATGGCGAAGACCCAGTACTTC
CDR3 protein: CASSLPGGMAKTQYF

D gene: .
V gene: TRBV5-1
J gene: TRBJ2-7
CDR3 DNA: TGCGCCAGCAGCTTGGCCCCAGCTAACACCTACGAGCAGTACTTC
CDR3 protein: CASSLAPANTYEQYF

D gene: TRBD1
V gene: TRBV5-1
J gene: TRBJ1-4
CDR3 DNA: TGCGCCAGCAGCTTGGAAGGGACAGGGTATGAAAAACTGTTTTTT
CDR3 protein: CASSLEGTGYEKLFF

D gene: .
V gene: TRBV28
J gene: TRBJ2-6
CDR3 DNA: TGTGCCAGCAGTTTAACCCTCTCTGGGGCCAACGTCCTGACTTTC
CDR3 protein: CASSLTLSGANVLTF

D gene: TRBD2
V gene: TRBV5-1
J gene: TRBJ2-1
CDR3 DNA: TGCGCCAGCAGCACCGGACTAGCGGGAGTCAATGAGCAGTTCTTC
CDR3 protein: CASSTGLAGVNEQFF

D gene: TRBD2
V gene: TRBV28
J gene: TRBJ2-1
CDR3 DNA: TGTGCCAGCAGCCCAAGCGGGAGCGGGGGCAATGAGCAGTTCTTC
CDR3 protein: CASSPSGSGGNEQFF